This note documents a single T cell receptor beta chain sequence. Naive CD8 cells, CD45RO-negative and positively selected for CCR7, excluded terminally differentiated effector memory CD45RA+ cells. The sample is drawn from a study of shared clonotypes between healthy human individuals. Study-level background: Three plates each covered CD4 naive and memory; CD8 naive two, CD8 memory one.

Between the trimmed V and J ends, which lost 0 bases and 2 bases, there was a span of 14 bases. This CDR3 has 16 residues. CDR1 MNHEY and CDR2 SMNVEV come from the germline V gene (reference sequence). Libraries were prepared by immunoSEQ multiplex PCR; TCRdb keeps only in-frame clonotypes and omits some of them. The data hold roughly 2,000,000 clones, with around 95% observed a single time. The clonotype was recovered from a man aged 18 to 29 in good health. Some clones in this sample may be carry-over from other donors' samples. This chain links TRBV27 with TRBJ2-7; the D is unclear. The sample consisted of naive CD8+ T cells from PBMCs. CDR3 DNA sequence: TGTGCCAGCAGTTTATCTATGGGAAACCTTCCCTACGAGCAGTACTTC. Encoded protein: CASSLSMGNLPYEQYF.